The 26 T cell receptor beta chains in this list originate from one sample, sequenced in a study of cytomegalovirus exposure and HLA in healthy donors. PCR used 60 Vbeta primers and 13 Jbeta primers. The protocol was immunoSEQ multiplex PCR, while the TCRdb copy is restricted to in-frame clones and leaves out a portion. The data hold 95,000 to 100,000 clones, with roughly four fifths observed a single time. Material: PBMCs. The receptors derive from a human donor in good health.

The chain has TRBV5-1 and TRBJ2-7, with 9 bases identical to TRBD1. The CDR3 sequence is 15 residues long. Looked up from germline, CDR1 is SGHRS and CDR2 is YFSETQ. With V trimmed by 4 bases and J by 3 bases, 8 bases remained unmatched. The DNA for the CDR3 is TGCGCCAGCAGCCTAGGGACAGGGTCGGTCTACGAGCAGTACTTC. This codes for CASSLGTGSVYEQYF.

This clone was picked up a small number of times. The J gene is TRBJ1-5, the V gene TRBV10-1; 11 positions agree with TRBD1. J was trimmed by 2 bases and V by 3 bases; bases with no gene match: 12. This CDR3 has 19 residues. CDR1 WNHNN and CDR2 SYGVQD come from the germline V gene (reference sequence). The CDR3 region has the DNA TGCGCCAGCAGTGACATAATTTCTGGGGACAGGGGGTGCAATCAGCCCCAGCATTTT. Its translation is CASSDIISGDRGCNQPQHF.

V usage is TRBV2 and J usage is TRBJ2-7; D not resolved. Trimming took 3 bases from V and 5 from J, leaving 11 bases between them. This CDR3 region has 13 residues. CDR1 is SNHLY, CDR2 FYNNEI, per germline. DNA for the CDR3: TGTGCCAGCAGTGATGGCAGAGGAAACGAGCAGTACTTC. It encodes CASSDGRGNEQYF.

This clone has a handful of counts. The V call is TRBV4-3, the J call TRBJ2-3; D is possibly TRBD1 (5 bases). Germline-derived CDR1 and CDR2 are LGHNA and YSLEER. This CDR3 spans 15 amino acids. V was cut by 1 base and J by 4 bases, with 12 bases left in between. CDR3 in DNA: TGCGCCAGCAGCCAAGGGCAGGGTGGGTCAGATACGCAGTATTTT. Protein sequence: CASSQGQGGSDTQYF.

The chain carries TRBV27 and TRBJ1-5, with a weak D call TRBD1 (6 bases). Deletions cut 10 bases from V and 4 bases from J, with 11 bases between. The germline gives CDR1 MNHEY, CDR2 SMNVEV (reference sequence). The CDR3 contains 12 residues. The CDR3 loop reads CATQTGNQPQHF. The CDR3 DNA follows: TGTGCCACCCAAACAGGGAATCAGCCCCAGCATTTT.

The rearrangement uses TRBV5-4 and TRBJ2-1; weak D call: TRBD2 (6 bases). The V end lost 1 base, the J end lost 8 bases, and 19 bases lay between the germline ends. In germline, CDR1 is SGHNT, CDR2 YYREEE (reference sequence). The CDR3 is made up of 16 amino acids. Written as DNA, the CDR3 is TGTGCCAGCAGCTTGAGTGATAGCCCAGCGGGCGATGAGCAGTTCTTC. Its protein is CASSLSDSPAGDEQFF.

The chain combines TRBV30 with TRBJ1-2, with 9 nucleotides matching TRBD1. The length of the CDR3 is 14 residues. The germline V gene has CDR1 GTSNPN and CDR2 SVGIG (reference sequence). J gave up 2 bases and V 0 bases, and 1 base lay outside the gene matches. CDR3 nucleotide sequence: TGTGCCTGGAGTGTACAGGGGGCGAACTATGGCTACACCTTC. Protein: CAWSVQGANYGYTF.

This clone was detected once. V is TRBV19 and J is TRBJ1-5; D ambiguous. The CDR3 is 15 residues long. Germline CDR1 is LNHDA and CDR2 is SQIVND (reference sequence). V was cut by 9 bases and J by 3 bases, with 18 bases left in between. In nucleotides, the CDR3 is TGTGCCAGCAGGCCCGGGGTCGTGAACAATCAGCCCCAGCATTTT. Protein: CASRPGVVNNQPQHF.

The gene calls are TRBV5-5 and TRBJ1-2, with a weak D call TRBD1 (6 bases). This CDR3 is built from 13 residues. In germline, CDR1 is SGHKS, CDR2 YYEKEE (reference sequence). Trimming left V 3 bases short and J 6 bases short, with 12 bases between. In DNA form, the CDR3 reads TGTGCCAGCAGCTCTCACAGGGCCAATGGCTACACCTTC. This sequence encodes CASSSHRANGYTF.

The V and J genes are TRBV19 and TRBJ2-5; D may be TRBD2 (5 bases). V lost 3 bases, J lost 1 base, and 9 bases lay in between. The CDR3 runs 14 residues. Germline lookup yields CDR1 LNHDA and CDR2 SQIVND (reference sequence). CDR3 nucleotide sequence: TGTGCCAGTAGTATCGGGATCCTCCAAGAGACCCAGTACTTC. As protein: CASSIGILQETQYF.

V is TRBV18 and J is TRBJ2-7; the D is unclear. The ends were cut back, 4 bases at V and 3 bases at J, with 7 bases in the middle. The CDR3 sequence is 12 residues long. Per germline, CDR1 KGHSH and CDR2 LQKENI. The CDR3 is CASSRTDYEQYF. In nucleotides, the CDR3 is TGTGCCAGCTCACGTACAGACTACGAGCAGTACTTC.

This chain uses TRBV7-2 with TRBJ1-2, with D possibly TRBD1 on 6 matching bases. This CDR3 contains 16 residues. CDR1 and CDR2 from the germline V gene are SGHTA and FQGNSA. V was cut by 5 bases and J by 4 bases, with 20 bases left in between. This CDR3 is CASSPDNRATGYGYTF. Here the CDR3 DNA reads TGTGCCAGCAGCCCAGATAACAGGGCCACAGGCTATGGCTACACCTTC.

The chain carries TRBV10-2 and TRBJ1-1; 8 nucleotides line up with TRBD1. There are 16 residues in the CDR3. Germline trimming cut 7 bases from V and 3 bases from J; bases unmatched to any gene: 13. The V gene's germline CDR1 is WSHSY and CDR2 SAAADI. The CDR3 DNA reads TGCGCCAGCATGGAAGGGCTCAGGGGGCACGACACTGAAGCTTTCTTT. Its protein product is CASMEGLRGHDTEAFF.

The chain joins TRBV5-1 to TRBJ1-1; TRBD1 might be the D (5 bases). Germline CDR1 and CDR2: SGHRS and YFSETQ. The length of the CDR3 is 14 residues. The V end was cut by 7 bases, the J end by 5 bases, with 18 bases between. CDR3 sequence (DNA): TGCGCCAGCCAACCGGCAGGGCGGGAGACTGAAGCTTTCTTT. Encoded protein: CASQPAGRETEAFF.

This chain connects TRBV6-1 to TRBJ1-1; 12 bases match TRBD1. Per germline, CDR1 MNHNS and CDR2 SASEGT. V shed 5 bases and J 8 bases; nucleotides not matched to a gene: 6. The CDR3 has 14 residues. The CDR3: CASSPGQGAGEAFF. In DNA, the CDR3 is TGTGCCAGCAGTCCGGGACAGGGGGCGGGAGAAGCTTTCTTT.

The chain is built from TRBV6-5 and TRBJ2-7; no definite D call. The CDR3 extends over 15 amino acids. In germline, CDR1 is MNHEY, CDR2 SVGAGI. Deletions cut 6 bases from V and 0 bases from J, with 15 bases between. CDR3 in amino acids: CASRSLETRSYEQYF. The CDR3 coding sequence is TGTGCCAGCAGATCACTCGAAACCCGCTCCTACGAGCAGTACTTC.

This chain uses TRBV6-6 with TRBJ2-7, with no clear D. V was trimmed by 0 bases and J by 7 bases, leaving 10 bases between them. The CDR3 sequence is 13 residues long. CDR1 is MNHNY and CDR2 is SVGAGI in the germline V gene (reference sequence). CDR3: CASSYSHFEEQYF. The CDR3 nucleotides read TGTGCCAGCAGTTACTCCCATTTTGAGGAGCAGTACTTC.

The chain combines TRBV18 with TRBJ2-7; weak D call: TRBD2 (6 bases). V lost 0 bases and J 4 bases, leaving 22 bases between the germline ends. Per germline, CDR1 KGHSH and CDR2 LQKENI. CDR3 length equals 18 residues. Here the CDR3 reads CASSPPGRVGGGRYEQYF. The CDR3 DNA sequence: TGTGCCAGCTCACCACCGGGAAGGGTAGGCGGAGGGAGGTACGAGCAGTACTTC. Using reference TRBV18 and TRBJ2-7 for the parts outside the CDR3, the full variable domain is NAGVMQNPRHLVRRRGQEARLRCSPMKGHSHVYWYRQLPEEGLKFMVYLQKENIIDESGMPKERFSAEFPKEGPSILRIQQVVRGDSAAYFCASSPPGRVGGGRYEQYFGPGTRLTVT.

The chain joins TRBV2 to TRBJ2-1; 10 bases are a match to TRBD2. CDR1 is SNHLY and CDR2 is FYNNEI in the germline V gene. The V segment lost 6 bases and the J segment 10 bases; nucleotides outside the gene matches: 18. CDR3 size: 17 residues. As DNA, the CDR3 is TGTGCCAGCAGACGCCGCGGGGGAATAGCGGGAGGAAACGAGCAGTTCTTC. Amino acids: CASRRRGGIAGGNEQFF.

V usage is TRBV27 and J usage is TRBJ2-1, with TRBD2 matching 8 bases. The CDR3 is 15 amino acids. Trimming at V came to 5 bases and at J to 6 bases, leaving 9 bases not matched to a gene. CDR1 and CDR2 (germline): MNHEY, SMNVEV (reference sequence). The CDR3 spells CASSIAGRLPNEQFF. The CDR3 DNA sequence: TGTGCCAGCAGTATAGCGGGAAGACTACCCAATGAGCAGTTCTTC.

The V call is TRBV5-1, the J call TRBJ1-1; weak D call: TRBD1 (5 bases). Germline V gene lookup returns CDR1 SGHRS and CDR2 YFSETQ. The CDR3 spans 16 residues. V lost 0 bases to trimming and J lost 2 bases, with 14 bases between them. The CDR3 is CASSLGGRGGNTEAFF. CDR3 in DNA: TGCGCCAGCAGCTTGGGCGGGCGGGGCGGTAACACTGAAGCTTTCTTT.

V usage is TRBV30 and J usage is TRBJ1-2, with D uncertain. CDR3 size: 13 residues. Germline CDR1 reads GTSNPN; CDR2 reads SVGIG (reference sequence). Deletions cut 0 bases from V and 6 bases from J, with 11 bases between. The DNA for the CDR3 is TGTGCCTGGAGTGTAGCTTACACAGATGGCTACACCTTC. Its translation is CAWSVAYTDGYTF.

V gene TRBV2 combines with J gene TRBJ1-4; a possible D gene is TRBD1 (6 bases). V lost 5 bases, J lost 6 bases, and 16 bases lay in between. Germline V gene lookup returns CDR1 SNHLY and CDR2 FYNNEI. The CDR3 extends over 15 amino acids. CDR3 sequence (DNA): TGTGCCAGCAGTACAGGGCGTCAGGGTTATGAAAAACTGTTTTTT. Translation gives CASSTGRQGYEKLFF.

This clone was seen only a few times. In DNA, the CDR3 is TGTGCCAGTAGTCAGCAGGGTGGCGATGAAAAACTGTTTTTT. It encodes CASSQQGGDEKLFF. The chain is built from TRBV19 and TRBJ1-4; D is perhaps TRBD1 (5 bases). Trimming took off 5 bases at V and 6 bases at J, with 13 bases between the two ends. The CDR3 has 14 residues. In germline, CDR1 is LNHDA, CDR2 SQIVND (reference sequence).

The CDR3 here is CASSHERGASGFGNTQYF. In DNA, the CDR3 is TGCGCCAGCAGCCACGAACGGGGGGCTAGCGGCTTTGGGAATACGCAGTATTTT. This chain links TRBV4-3 with TRBJ2-3; weak D call: TRBD2 (7 bases). The germline gives CDR1 LGHNA, CDR2 YSLEER. The V end lost 3 bases, the J end lost 7 bases, and 26 bases lay between the germline ends. The CDR3 spans 18 residues.

The V gene is TRBV9, the J gene TRBJ2-1, with a possible D match to TRBD2 (8 bases). Germline V CDR1 and CDR2: SGDLS, YYNGEE. Trimming removed 0 bases from V and 8 bases from J, with 24 bases in between. This CDR3 region has 18 residues. The chain's CDR3 is CASSVATGVSGIGDEQFF. The CDR3 nucleotides are TGTGCCAGCAGCGTAGCTACAGGGGTTAGCGGGATAGGAGATGAGCAGTTCTTC.